This T cell receptor (beta chain) is drawn from a study of human T cells and chemical hapten exposure. Authors' analysis steps: TCR counts had a median of approximately 96,000 per sample and spanned roughly 23,224 to 690,600. TCRdb redid the calling of the RACE reads with MiXCR, one entry per CDR3 protein. What appears here as the V and J calls and clone size reflects TCRdb's work, not the paper's. The sample records more than 300,000 distinct CDR3 sequences, about 5.4% being singletons. The CDR3 has 14 residues. V lost 5 bases and J lost 9, with 17 bases in between. Germline V gene lookup returns CDR1 SGHTA and CDR2 FQGNSA. This clonotype showed up just a few times. Specified time point: pre-sensitization, week 0. The treatment denotes: therapeutic diphenylcyclopropenone sensitization with weekly scalp DPC. Drawing of blood took place ahead of applying each patch test. Unfractionated whole blood was the source from which total RNA was extracted.

Sequenced here: whole blood, sampled in connection with sensitization to the hapten diphenylcyclopropenone (DPC). The chain carries TRBV7-2 and TRBJ2-1; the D gene is possibly TRBD1 (6 bases). The receptor comes from a woman aged 18-29 years with alopecia areata. Some clones in this sample may be carry-over from other donors' samples. The CDR3 DNA follows: TGTGCCAGCAGCCCAGGGGTTTGGGGTGGTGAGCAGTTCTTC. It specifies CASSPGVWGGEQFF.